Many counts were recorded for the clone carrying this TCR beta chain. Antigen specificity is unknown. One entry per CDR3 protein results from TCRdb running MiXCR on the reads. The sample contains roughly 100,000 distinct CDR3 sequences, about 15% of which appear only once. This entry is derived from a study of T cell repertoires in cytomegalovirus infection. Whole-study context: The public TCR beta signatures pointed to both CMV infection and matching HLA type.

General study results and limits: There were carriers of CMV plus the relevant HLA, and cumulative public TCR beta family frequency identified them. In two of eight donors, the top clonotype was HLA-C-restricted CMV-specific.

V dropped 6 bases and J dropped 4; count of bases not matched to a gene: 4. The germline V gene encodes CDR1 SEHNR and CDR2 FQNEAQ (reference sequence). The CDR3 loop spans 13 amino acids. The sequence came from a human donor in good health (CMV status not recorded). Some clones in this sample may be carry-over from other donors' samples. The genes are TRBV7-9 and TRBJ2-3; the match to TRBD1 covers 7 bases. The sample taken for sequencing was PBMCs. The chain's CDR3 is CASRDRAADTQYF. The CDR3 nucleotides are TGTGCCAGCAGAGACAGGGCAGCAGATACGCAGTATTTT.